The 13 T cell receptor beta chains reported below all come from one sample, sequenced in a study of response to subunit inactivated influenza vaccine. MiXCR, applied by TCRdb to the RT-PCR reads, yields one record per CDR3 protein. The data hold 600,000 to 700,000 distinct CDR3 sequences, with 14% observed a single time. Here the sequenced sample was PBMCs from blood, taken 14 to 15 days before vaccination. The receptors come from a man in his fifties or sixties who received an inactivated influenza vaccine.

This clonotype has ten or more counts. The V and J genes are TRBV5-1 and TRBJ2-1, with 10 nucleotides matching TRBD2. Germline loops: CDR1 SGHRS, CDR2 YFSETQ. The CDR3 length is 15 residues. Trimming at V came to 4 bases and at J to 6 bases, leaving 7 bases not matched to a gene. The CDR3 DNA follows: TGCGCCAGCAGCCAGGGGGCTAGCGGGGGCAATGAGCAGTTCTTC. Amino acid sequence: CASSQGASGGNEQFF.

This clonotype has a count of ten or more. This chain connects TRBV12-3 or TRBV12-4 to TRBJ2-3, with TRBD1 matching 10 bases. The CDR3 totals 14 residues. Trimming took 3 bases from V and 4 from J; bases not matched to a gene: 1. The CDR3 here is CASSLGQGSDTQYF. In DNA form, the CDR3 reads TGTGCCAGCAGTTTGGGACAGGGGTCAGATACGCAGTATTTT.

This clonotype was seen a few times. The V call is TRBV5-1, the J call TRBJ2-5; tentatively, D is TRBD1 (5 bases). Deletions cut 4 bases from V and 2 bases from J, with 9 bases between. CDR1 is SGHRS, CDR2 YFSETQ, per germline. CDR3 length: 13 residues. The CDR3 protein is CASSIGQQETQYF. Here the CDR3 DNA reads TGCGCCAGCAGCATTGGACAACAAGAGACCCAGTACTTC.

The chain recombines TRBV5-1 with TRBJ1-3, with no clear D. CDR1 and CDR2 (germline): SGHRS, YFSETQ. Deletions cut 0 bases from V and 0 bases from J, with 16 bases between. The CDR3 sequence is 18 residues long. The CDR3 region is CASSLGVGSARSGNTIYF. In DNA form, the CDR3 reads TGCGCCAGCAGCTTGGGGGTGGGCAGTGCCCGCTCTGGAAACACCATATATTTT.

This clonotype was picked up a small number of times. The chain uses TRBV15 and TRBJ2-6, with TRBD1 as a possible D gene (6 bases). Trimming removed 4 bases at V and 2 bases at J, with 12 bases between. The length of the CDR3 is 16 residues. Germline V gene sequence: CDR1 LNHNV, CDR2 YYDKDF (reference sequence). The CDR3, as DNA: TGTGCCACCAGCAAATACAGGGAACCTGGGGCCAACGTCCTGACTTTC. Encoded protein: CATSKYREPGANVLTF.

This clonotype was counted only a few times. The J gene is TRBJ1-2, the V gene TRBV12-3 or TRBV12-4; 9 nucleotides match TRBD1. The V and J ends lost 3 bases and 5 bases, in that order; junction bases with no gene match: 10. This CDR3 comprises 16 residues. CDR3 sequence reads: CASSFWDRDFGYGYTF. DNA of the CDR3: TGTGCCAGCAGTTTTTGGGACAGGGATTTTGGATATGGCTACACCTTC.

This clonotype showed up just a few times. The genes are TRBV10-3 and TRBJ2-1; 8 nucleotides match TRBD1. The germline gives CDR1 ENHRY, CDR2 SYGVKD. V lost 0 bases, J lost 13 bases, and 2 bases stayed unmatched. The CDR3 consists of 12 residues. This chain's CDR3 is CAISESGQGQFF. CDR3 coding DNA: TGTGCCATCAGTGAGTCCGGACAGGGACAGTTCTTC.

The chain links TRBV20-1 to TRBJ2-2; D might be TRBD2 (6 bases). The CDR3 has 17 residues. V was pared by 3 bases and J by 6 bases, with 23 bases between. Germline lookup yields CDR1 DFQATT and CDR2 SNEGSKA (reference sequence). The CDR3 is CSASAPRTTSIAGELFF. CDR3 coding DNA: TGCAGTGCTAGCGCCCCCCGGACTACTTCTATAGCCGGGGAGCTGTTTTTT.

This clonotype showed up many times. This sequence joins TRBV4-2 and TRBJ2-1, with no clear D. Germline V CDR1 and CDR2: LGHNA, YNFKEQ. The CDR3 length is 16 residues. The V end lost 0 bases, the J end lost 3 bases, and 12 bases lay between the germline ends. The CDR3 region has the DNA TGTGCCAGCAGCCAAGAAGGTAGGCCTAGCTACAATGAGCAGTTCTTC. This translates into CASSQEGRPSYNEQFF.

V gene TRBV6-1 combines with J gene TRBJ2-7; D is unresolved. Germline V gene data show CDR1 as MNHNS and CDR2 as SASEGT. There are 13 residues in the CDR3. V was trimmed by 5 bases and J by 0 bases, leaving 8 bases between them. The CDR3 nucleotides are TGTGCCAGCAGTACGCCCCGCTCCTACGAGCAGTACTTC. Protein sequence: CASSTPRSYEQYF.

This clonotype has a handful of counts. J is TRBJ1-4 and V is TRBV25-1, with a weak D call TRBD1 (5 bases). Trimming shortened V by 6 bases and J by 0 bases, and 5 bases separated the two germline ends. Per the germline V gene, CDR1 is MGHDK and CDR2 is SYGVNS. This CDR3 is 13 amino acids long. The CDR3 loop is CASRDTTNEKLFF. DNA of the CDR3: TGTGCCAGCAGGGACACAACTAATGAAAAACTGTTTTTT.

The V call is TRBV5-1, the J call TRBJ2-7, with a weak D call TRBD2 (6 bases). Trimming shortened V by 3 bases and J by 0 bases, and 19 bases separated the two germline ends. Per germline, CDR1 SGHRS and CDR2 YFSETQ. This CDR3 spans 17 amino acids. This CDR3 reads CASSSGVRGTVSYEQYF. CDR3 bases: TGCGCCAGCAGCTCAGGAGTTCGGGGGACGGTCTCCTACGAGCAGTACTTC.

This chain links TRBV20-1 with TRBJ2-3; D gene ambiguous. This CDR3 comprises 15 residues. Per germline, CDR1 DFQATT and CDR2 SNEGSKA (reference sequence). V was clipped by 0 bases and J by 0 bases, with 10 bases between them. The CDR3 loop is CSARDGASSTDTQYF. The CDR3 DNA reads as TGCAGTGCTAGAGATGGAGCGTCTAGCACAGATACGCAGTATTTT.